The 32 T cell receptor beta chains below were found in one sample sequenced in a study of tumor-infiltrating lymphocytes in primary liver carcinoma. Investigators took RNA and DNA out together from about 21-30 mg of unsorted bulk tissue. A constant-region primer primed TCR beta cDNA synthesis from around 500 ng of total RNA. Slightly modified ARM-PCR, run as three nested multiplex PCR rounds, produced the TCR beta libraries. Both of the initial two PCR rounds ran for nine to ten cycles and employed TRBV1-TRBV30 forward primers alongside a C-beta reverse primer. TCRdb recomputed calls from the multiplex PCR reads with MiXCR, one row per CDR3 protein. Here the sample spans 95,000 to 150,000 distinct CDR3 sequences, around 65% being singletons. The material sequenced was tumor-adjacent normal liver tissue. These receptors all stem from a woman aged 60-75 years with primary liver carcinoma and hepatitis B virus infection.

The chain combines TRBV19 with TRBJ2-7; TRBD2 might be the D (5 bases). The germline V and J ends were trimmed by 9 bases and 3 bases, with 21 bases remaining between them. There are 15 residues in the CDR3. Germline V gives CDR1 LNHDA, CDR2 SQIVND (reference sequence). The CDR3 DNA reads TGTGCCAGAAGCAACTATCCGGGATCCAACTACGAGCAGTACTTC. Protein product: CARSNYPGSNYEQYF.

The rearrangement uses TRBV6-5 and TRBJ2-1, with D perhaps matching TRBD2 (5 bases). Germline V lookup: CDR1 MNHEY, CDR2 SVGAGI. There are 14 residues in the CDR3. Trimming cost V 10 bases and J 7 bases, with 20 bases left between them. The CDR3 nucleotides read TGTGCCACCACCATAGGACCTCGGGGAAATGAGCAGTTCTTC. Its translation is CATTIGPRGNEQFF.

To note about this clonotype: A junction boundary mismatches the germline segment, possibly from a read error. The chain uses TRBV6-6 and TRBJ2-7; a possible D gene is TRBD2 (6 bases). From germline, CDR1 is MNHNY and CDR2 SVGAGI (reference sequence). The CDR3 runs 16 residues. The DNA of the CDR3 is TGTGCCAGCAGTCCCTCACATGGGACTTACTCCTACGAGCAATACTTC. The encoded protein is CASSPSHGTYSYEQYF.

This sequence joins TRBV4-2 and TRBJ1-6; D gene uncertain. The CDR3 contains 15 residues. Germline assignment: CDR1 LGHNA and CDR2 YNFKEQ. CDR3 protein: CLSSQTAIRNSPLHF. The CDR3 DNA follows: TGTCTCAGCAGCCAAACAGCGATTAGAAATTCACCCCTCCACTTT.

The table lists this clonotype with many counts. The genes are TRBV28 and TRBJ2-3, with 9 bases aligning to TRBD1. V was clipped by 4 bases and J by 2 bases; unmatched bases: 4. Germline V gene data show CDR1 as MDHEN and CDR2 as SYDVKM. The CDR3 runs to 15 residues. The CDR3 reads CASSWGQGFTDTQYF. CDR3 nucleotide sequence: TGTGCCAGCAGTTGGGGACAGGGCTTCACAGATACGCAGTATTTT.

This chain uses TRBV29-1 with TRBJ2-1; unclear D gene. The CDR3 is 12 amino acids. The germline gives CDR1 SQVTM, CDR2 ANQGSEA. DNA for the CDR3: TGCAACGCTGACGGGCCGAACAATGAGCAGTTCTTC. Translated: CNADGPNNEQFF.

In nucleotides, the CDR3 is TGTGCCACCAGTGAGTGGACTAGCGGAGATACGCAGTATTTT. This sequence encodes CATSEWTSGDTQYF. The genes are TRBV24-1 and TRBJ2-3; 10 bases fit TRBD2. J was trimmed by 5 bases and V by 4 bases; bases with no gene match: 2. This CDR3 is 14 amino acids long. CDR1 is KGHDR and CDR2 is SFDVKD in the germline V gene.

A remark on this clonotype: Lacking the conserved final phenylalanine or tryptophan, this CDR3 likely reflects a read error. CDR3 sequence: CSVGGSNQSQHS. CDR3 in DNA: TGCAGCGTTGGGGGGAGTAATCAGTCCCAGCATTCT. V is TRBV29-1 and J is TRBJ1-5, with TRBD1 as a possible D gene (5 bases). This CDR3 contains 12 residues. CDR1 is SQVTM and CDR2 is ANQGSEA in the germline V gene.

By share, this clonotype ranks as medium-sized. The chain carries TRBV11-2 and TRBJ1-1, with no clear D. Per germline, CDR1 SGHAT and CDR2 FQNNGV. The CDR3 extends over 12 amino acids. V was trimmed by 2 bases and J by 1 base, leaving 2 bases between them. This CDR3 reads CASSLWNTEAFF. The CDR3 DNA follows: TGTGCCAGCAGCTTATGGAACACTGAAGCTTTCTTT.

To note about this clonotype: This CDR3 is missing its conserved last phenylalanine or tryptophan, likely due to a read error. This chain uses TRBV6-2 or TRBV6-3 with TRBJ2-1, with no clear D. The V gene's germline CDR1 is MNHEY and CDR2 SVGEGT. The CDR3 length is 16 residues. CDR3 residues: CTSSYPLGRPRNEQFS. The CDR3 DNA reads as TGTACCAGCAGTTACCCTCTTGGACGGCCGCGGAATGAGCAGTTCTCC.

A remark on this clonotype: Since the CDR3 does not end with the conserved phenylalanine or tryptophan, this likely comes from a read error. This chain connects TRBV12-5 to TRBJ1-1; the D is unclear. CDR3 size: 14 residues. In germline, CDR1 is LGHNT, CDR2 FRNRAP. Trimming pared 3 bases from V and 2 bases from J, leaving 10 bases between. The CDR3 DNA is TGTGCTAGTGGTTTAGGTACAGATAACACTGAAGCTTTCTCT. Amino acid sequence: CASGLGTDNTEAFS.

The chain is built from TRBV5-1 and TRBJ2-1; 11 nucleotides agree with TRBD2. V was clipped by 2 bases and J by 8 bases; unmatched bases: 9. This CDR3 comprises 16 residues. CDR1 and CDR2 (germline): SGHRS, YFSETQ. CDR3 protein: CASSFATSGSVDEQFF. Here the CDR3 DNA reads TGCGCCAGCAGCTTTGCAACTAGCGGGAGCGTGGATGAGCAGTTCTTC.

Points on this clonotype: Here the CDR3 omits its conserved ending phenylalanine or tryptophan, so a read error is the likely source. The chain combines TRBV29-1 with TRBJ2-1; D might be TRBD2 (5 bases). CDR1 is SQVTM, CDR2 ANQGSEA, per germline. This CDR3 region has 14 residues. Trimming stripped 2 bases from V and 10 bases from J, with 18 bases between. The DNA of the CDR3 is TGCAGCGTTGAAATTTCACTAGGCACCAGGGAGCAGTTCTCC. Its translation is CSVEISLGTREQFS.

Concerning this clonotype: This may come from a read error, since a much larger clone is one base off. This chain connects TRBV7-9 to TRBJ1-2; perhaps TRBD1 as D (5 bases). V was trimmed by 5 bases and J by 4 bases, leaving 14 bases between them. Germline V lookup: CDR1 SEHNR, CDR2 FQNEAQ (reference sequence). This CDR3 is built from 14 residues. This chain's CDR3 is CASSIPGFTYGYTF. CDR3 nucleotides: TGTGCCAGCAGCATACCAGGGTTTACCTATGGCTACACCTTC.

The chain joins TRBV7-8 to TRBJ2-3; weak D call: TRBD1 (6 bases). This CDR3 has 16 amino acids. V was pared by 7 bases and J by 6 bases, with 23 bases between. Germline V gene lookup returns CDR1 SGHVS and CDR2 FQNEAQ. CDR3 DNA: TGTGCCAGCAACATAGGGACACCACCTCGAACTGATACGCAGTATTTT. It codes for CASNIGTPPRTDTQYF.

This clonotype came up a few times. Written as DNA, the CDR3 is TGTGCCCACAGCGAAGGCGGAGGCTTTGGGCAGCCCCAGCATTTT. It is translated as CAHSEGGGFGQPQHF. The chain employs TRBV19 and TRBJ1-5; unclear D gene. This CDR3 region has 15 residues. Between the trimmed V and J ends, which lost 11 bases and 7 bases, there was a span of 24 bases. The germline V gene encodes CDR1 LNHDA and CDR2 SQIVND (reference sequence).

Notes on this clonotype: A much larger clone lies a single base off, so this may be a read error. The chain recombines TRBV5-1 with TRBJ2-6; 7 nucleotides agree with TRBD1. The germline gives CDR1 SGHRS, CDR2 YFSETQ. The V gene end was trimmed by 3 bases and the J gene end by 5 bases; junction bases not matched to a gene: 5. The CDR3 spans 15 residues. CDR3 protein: CASSSDRARANVLTF. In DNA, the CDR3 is TGCGCCAGCAGCTCTGACAGGGCTCGGGCCAACGTCCTGACTTTC.

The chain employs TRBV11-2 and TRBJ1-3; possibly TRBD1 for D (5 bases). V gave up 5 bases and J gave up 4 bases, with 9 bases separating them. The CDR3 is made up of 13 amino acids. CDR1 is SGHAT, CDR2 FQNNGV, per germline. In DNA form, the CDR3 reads TGTGCCAGCAGCCTAACAGGAGGAAACACCATATATTTT. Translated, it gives CASSLTGGNTIYF.

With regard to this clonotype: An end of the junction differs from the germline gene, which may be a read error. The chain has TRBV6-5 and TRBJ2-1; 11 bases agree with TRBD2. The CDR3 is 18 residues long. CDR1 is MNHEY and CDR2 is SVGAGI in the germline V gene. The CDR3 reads CACSYGRGISGRVNEQLF. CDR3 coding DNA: TGTGCCTGCAGTTATGGGAGGGGAATTAGCGGGAGGGTTAATGAGCAGCTCTTC.

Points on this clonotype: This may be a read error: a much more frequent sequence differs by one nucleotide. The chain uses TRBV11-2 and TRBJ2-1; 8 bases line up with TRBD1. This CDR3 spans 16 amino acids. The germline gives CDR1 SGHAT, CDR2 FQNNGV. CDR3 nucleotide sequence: TGTGCCAGCAGCTACGAGGCCGGGACAGGCAATCCTGAGCAGTCCTTC. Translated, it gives CASSYEAGTGNPEQSF.

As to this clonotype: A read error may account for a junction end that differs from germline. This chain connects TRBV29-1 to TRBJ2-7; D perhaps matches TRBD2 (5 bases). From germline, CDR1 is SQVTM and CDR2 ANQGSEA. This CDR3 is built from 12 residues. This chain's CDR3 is CSVEGPRYEQYF. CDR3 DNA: TGTAGCGTTGAAGGGCCCCGCTACGAGCAGTACTTC.

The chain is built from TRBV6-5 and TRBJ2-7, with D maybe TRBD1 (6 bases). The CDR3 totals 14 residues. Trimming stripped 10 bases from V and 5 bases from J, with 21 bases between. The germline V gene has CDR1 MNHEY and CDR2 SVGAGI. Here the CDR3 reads CANQGSLGHNEQYF. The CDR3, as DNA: TGTGCCAATCAAGGTTCCTTGGGACACAACGAGCAGTACTTC.

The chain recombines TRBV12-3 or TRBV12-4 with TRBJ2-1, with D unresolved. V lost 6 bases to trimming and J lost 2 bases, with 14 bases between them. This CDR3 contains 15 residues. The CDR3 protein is CASRAAGRAYNEQFF. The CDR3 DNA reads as TGTGCCAGCAGGGCAGCCGGACGGGCCTACAATGAGCAGTTCTTC.

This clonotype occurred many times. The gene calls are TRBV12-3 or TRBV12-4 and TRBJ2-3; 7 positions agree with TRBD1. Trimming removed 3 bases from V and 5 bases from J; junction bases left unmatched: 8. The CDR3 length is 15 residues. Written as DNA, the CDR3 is TGTGCCAGCAGTTTCGGACAGGTCAGGGGAGATACGCAGTATTTT. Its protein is CASSFGQVRGDTQYF.

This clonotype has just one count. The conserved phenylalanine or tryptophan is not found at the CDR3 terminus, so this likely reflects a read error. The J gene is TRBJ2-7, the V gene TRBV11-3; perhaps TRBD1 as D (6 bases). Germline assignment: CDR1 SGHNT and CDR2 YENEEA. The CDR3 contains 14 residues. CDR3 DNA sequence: TGTGCCAGCAGCTCGACAGGATCTACCTACGGGCAGTACATC. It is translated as CASSSTGSTYGQYI.

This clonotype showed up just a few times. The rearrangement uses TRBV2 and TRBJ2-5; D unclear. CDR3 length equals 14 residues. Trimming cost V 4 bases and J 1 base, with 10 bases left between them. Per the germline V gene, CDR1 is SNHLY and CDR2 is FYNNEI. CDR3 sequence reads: CASSGGWAQETQYF. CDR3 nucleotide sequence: TGTGCCAGCAGTGGGGGTTGGGCCCAAGAGACCCAGTACTTC. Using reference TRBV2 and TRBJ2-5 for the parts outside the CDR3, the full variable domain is EPEVTQTPSHQVTQMGQEVILRCVPISNHLYFYWYRQILGQKVEFLVSFYNNEISEKSEIFDDQFSVERPDGSNFTLKIRSTKLEDSAMYFCASSGGWAQETQYFGPGTRLLVL.

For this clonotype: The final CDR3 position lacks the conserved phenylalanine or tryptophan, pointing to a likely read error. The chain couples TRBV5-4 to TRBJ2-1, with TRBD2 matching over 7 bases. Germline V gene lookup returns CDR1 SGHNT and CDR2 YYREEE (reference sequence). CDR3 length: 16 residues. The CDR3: CASSPGAGSSHNEQFL. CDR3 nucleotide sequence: TGTGCCAGCAGCCCGGGAGCGGGGAGCTCCCACAATGAGCAGTTCTTA.

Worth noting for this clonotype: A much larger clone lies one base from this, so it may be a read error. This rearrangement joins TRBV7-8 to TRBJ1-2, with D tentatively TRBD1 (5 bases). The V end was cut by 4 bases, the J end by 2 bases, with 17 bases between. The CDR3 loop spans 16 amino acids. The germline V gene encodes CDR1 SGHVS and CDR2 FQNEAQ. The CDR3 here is CASSSHGGAVNYGYTF. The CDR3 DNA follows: TGTGCCAGCAGCTCTCACGGTGGGGCAGTAAACTATGGCTACACCTTC.

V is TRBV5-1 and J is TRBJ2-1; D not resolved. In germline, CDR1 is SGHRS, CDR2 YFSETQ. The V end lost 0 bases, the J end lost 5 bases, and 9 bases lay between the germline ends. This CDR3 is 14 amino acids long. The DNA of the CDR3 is TGCGCCAGCAGCTTGGCCCCACACGACAATGAGCAGTTCTTC. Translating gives CASSLAPHDNEQFF.

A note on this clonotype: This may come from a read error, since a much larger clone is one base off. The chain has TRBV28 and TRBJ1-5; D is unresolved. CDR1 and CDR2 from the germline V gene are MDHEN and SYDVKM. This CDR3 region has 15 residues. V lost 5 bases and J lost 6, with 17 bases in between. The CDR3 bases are TGTGCCAGCAGTCCTCGGTGGACCGGTGGTCAGCCCCAGCATTTT. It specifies CASSPRWTGGQPQHF.

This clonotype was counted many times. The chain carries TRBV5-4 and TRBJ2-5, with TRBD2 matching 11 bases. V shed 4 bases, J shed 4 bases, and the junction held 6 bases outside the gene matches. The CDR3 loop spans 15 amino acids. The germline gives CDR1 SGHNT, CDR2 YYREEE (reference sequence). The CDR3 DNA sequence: TGTGCCAGCAGCCAGGACCTAGCGGGAGGAGAGACCCAGTACTTC. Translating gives CASSQDLAGGETQYF.

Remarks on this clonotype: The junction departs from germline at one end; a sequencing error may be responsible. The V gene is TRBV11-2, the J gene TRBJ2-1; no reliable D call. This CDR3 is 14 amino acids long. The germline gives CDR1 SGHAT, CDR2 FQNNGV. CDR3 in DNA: TGTACCAGCAGCTTATTTGAGGAAGATGGTGAGCAGTTCTTC. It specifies CTSSLFEEDGEQFF.